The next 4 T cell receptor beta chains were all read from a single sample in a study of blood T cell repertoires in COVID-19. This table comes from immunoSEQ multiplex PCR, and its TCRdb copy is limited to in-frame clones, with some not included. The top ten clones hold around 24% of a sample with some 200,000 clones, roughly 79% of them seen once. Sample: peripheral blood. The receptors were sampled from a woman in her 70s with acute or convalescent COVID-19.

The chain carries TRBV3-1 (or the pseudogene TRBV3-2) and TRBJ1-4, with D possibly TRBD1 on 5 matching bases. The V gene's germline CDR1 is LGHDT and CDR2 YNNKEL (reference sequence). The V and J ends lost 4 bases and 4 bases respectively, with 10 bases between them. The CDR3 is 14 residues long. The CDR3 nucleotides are TGTGCCAGCAGCCTCGACAGCCTTAATGAAAAACTGTTTTTT. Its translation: CASSLDSLNEKLFF.

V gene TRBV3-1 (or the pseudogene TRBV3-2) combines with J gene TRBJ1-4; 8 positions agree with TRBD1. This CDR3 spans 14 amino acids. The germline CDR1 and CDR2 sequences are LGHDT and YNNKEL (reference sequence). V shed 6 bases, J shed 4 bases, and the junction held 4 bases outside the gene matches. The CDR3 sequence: CASSRQGYNEKLFF. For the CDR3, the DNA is TGTGCCAGCAGTCGACAGGGGTATAATGAAAAACTGTTTTTT.

The CDR3 protein is CASSRTSGDVGTSTDTQYF. The CDR3 bases are TGTGCCAGCTCGCGGACTAGCGGGGATGTGGGGACTAGCACAGATACGCAGTATTTT. The V and J genes are TRBV18 and TRBJ2-3; 12 bases are shared with TRBD2. The germline V gene has CDR1 KGHSH and CDR2 LQKENI. This CDR3 region has 19 residues. V dropped 6 bases and J dropped 0; count of bases not matched to a gene: 13.

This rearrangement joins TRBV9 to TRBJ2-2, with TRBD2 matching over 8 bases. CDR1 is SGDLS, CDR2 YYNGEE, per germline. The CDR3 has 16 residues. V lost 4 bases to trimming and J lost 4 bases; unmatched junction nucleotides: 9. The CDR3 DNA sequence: TGTGCCAGCAGCAGTCGGGGACTAGAAAGCACCGGGGAGCTGTTTTTT. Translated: CASSSRGLESTGELFF. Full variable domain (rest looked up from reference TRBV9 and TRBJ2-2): DSGVTQTPKHLITATGQRVTLRCSPRSGDLSVYWYQQSLDQGLQFLIQYYNGEERAKGNILERFSAQQFPDLHSELNLSSLELGDSALYFCASSSRGLESTGELFFGEGSRLTVL.